The 31 T cell receptor beta chains below were found in one sample sequenced in a study of blood T cell repertoires in COVID-19. Sequencing was performed with immunoSEQ multiplex PCR; in TCRdb, only in-frame clones are kept and a portion is missing. This table holds 250,000 or so clones, about 89% found once. Sequenced: PBMCs or T cells enriched from blood (not recorded which). Receptor source: a man aged 40-49 years who had recovered from COVID-19.

The V call is TRBV4-1, the J call TRBJ2-2, with 10 bases identical to TRBD2. The germline V gene encodes CDR1 MGHRA and CDR2 YSYEKL. J was trimmed by 0 bases and V by 2 bases; bases with no gene match: 0. CDR3 length equals 16 residues. CDR3 residues: CASSQLAGANTGELFF. CDR3 nucleotides: TGCGCCAGCAGCCAACTAGCGGGAGCGAACACCGGGGAGCTGTTTTTT.

The chain has TRBV25-1 and TRBJ1-2, with a weak D call TRBD1 (5 bases). The CDR3 covers 11 residues. With 8 bases removed from V and 7 bases from J, the gap between germline ends came to 11 bases. The germline V gene encodes CDR1 MGHDK and CDR2 SYGVNS. In DNA form, the CDR3 reads TGTGCCAGCGGTCGGGGGTTTGGCTACACCTTC. This sequence encodes CASGRGFGYTF.

The rearrangement links TRBV6-2 or TRBV6-3 to TRBJ2-7, with a weak D call TRBD2 (6 bases). Trimming left V 1 base short and J 3 bases short, with 13 bases between. The CDR3 totals 15 residues. From germline, CDR1 is MNHEY and CDR2 SVGEGT. This chain's CDR3 is CASSYYQGGDYEQYF. The CDR3 region has the DNA TGTGCCAGCAGTTACTACCAGGGAGGAGACTACGAGCAGTACTTC.

The genes are TRBV5-1 and TRBJ2-7; D may be TRBD2 (6 bases). CDR1 SGHRS and CDR2 YFSETQ come from the germline V gene. Trimming left V 4 bases short and J 2 bases short, with 13 bases between. The CDR3 covers 14 residues. The CDR3 DNA is TGCGCCAGCAGCACTTGGGGGGAAACCTACGAGCAGTACTTC. Amino acids: CASSTWGETYEQYF. Complete variable domain (other parts from reference TRBV5-1 and TRBJ2-7): KAGVTQTPRYLIKTRGQQVTLSCSPISGHRSVSWYQQTPGQGLQFLFEYFSETQRNKGNFPGRFSGRQFSNSRSEMNVSTLELGDSALYLCASSTWGETYEQYFGPGTRLTVT.

This chain connects TRBV6-5 to TRBJ1-2, with a possible D match to TRBD1 (5 bases). CDR3 length: 15 amino acids. Trimming removed 7 bases at V and 6 bases at J, with 21 bases between. The V gene's germline CDR1 is MNHEY and CDR2 SVGAGI. The CDR3 coding sequence is TGTGCCAGCAATGTCGGGGGTTGGGGGGTCCATGGCTACACCTTC. This encodes CASNVGGWGVHGYTF.

The chain links TRBV25-1 to TRBJ2-4, with 7 bases identical to TRBD1. Germline loops: CDR1 MGHDK, CDR2 SYGVNS. The CDR3 is 16 residues long. V trimming: 2 bases; J trimming: 8 bases; junction bases outside the gene matches: 12. The CDR3 DNA follows: TGTGCCAGCAGTGAAATGGGTAGGGGGCCTTCGGACATTCAGTACTTC. This translates into CASSEMGRGPSDIQYF. Drawing the rest from reference TRBV25-1 and TRBJ2-4, the complete variable domain is EADIYQTPRYLVIGTGKKITLECSQTMGHDKMYWYQQDPGMELHLIHYSYGVNSTEKGDLSSESTVSRIRTEHFPLTLESARPSHTSQYLCASSEMGRGPSDIQYFGAGTRLSVL.

This clone has only a few counts. CDR3 region: CASSIGPRIEQYF. For the CDR3, the DNA is TGTGCCAGTAGTATTGGTCCGCGCATCGAGCAGTACTTC. The V gene is TRBV19, the J gene TRBJ2-7; D gene ambiguous. Per the germline V gene, CDR1 is LNHDA and CDR2 is SQIVND (reference sequence). The CDR3 loop spans 13 amino acids. Trimming cost V 3 bases and J 6 bases, with 12 bases left between them.

This sequence joins TRBV25-1 and TRBJ2-5; D is possibly TRBD2 (5 bases). V dropped 1 base and J dropped 1 base, with 7 bases sitting between them. CDR1 and CDR2 (germline): MGHDK, SYGVNS. This CDR3 is built from 14 residues. The CDR3 loop is CASSELAFQETQYF. For the CDR3, the DNA is TGTGCCAGCAGTGAATTAGCGTTCCAAGAGACCCAGTACTTC.

The V and J genes are TRBV28 and TRBJ1-5; D is unresolved. Germline V gene data show CDR1 as MDHEN and CDR2 as SYDVKM. V was cut by 7 bases and J by 2 bases, with 6 bases left in between. The CDR3 runs to 12 residues. The CDR3 here is CASISGNQPQHF. The CDR3 bases are TGTGCCAGCATATCAGGCAATCAGCCCCAGCATTTT.

Notes on this clone: The sample carries other DNA sequences with the same CDR3. The chain couples TRBV6-5 to TRBJ2-7; D unclear. Germline CDR1 and CDR2: MNHEY and SVGAGI. The CDR3 runs 11 residues. The V end lost 3 bases, the J end lost 6 bases, and 6 bases lay between the germline ends. The CDR3 spells CASSYSSEQYF. The CDR3, as DNA: TGTGCCAGCAGTTATAGTAGCGAGCAGTACTTC.

The chain has TRBV7-2 and TRBJ2-1; a weak D match, TRBD1 (5 bases). The germline gives CDR1 SGHTA, CDR2 FQGNSA. The CDR3 totals 11 residues. Trimming pared 6 bases from V and 6 bases from J, leaving 6 bases between. CDR3 protein: CASSGANEQFF. As DNA, the CDR3 is TGTGCCAGCAGTGGGGCCAATGAGCAGTTCTTC.

The chain joins TRBV28 to TRBJ2-7, with D possibly matching TRBD1 (7 bases). CDR1 is MDHEN, CDR2 SYDVKM, per germline. CDR3 length: 14 amino acids. V was pared by 3 bases and J by 1 base, with 10 bases between. DNA of the CDR3: TGTGCCAGCAGTTTTCAGGGGGGATCCTACGAGCAGTACTTC. Amino acid sequence: CASSFQGGSYEQYF.

V usage is TRBV7-2 and J usage is TRBJ1-1, with TRBD1 matching over 7 bases. Germline-derived CDR1 and CDR2 are SGHTA and FQGNSA. The trim removed 3 bases at V and 1 base at J, leaving 8 bases unmatched. This CDR3 comprises 16 residues. The CDR3 loop is CASSFSLGGSNTEAFF. The CDR3 nucleotides read TGTGCCAGCAGCTTTAGTTTAGGGGGCTCGAACACTGAAGCTTTCTTT.

V gene TRBV5-1 combines with J gene TRBJ2-5; TRBD2 might be the D (7 bases). In germline, CDR1 is SGHRS, CDR2 YFSETQ. V was clipped by 2 bases and J by 4 bases, with 15 bases between them. The length of the CDR3 is 15 residues. The CDR3 DNA is TGCGCCAGCAGCTTCAGTTGGGGGGGCGGAGAGACCCAGTACTTC. Amino acid sequence: CASSFSWGGGETQYF.

The chain employs TRBV3-1 (or the pseudogene TRBV3-2) and TRBJ2-7; a weak D match, TRBD1 (5 bases). Germline V gives CDR1 LGHDT, CDR2 YNNKEL (reference sequence). The germline V and J ends were trimmed by 4 bases and 3 bases, with 13 bases remaining between them. The CDR3 consists of 14 residues. This CDR3 reads CASSPEVQGYEQYF. In DNA, the CDR3 is TGTGCCAGCAGCCCTGAGGTCCAGGGCTACGAGCAGTACTTC.

V and J are TRBV7-6 and TRBJ1-5; D gene ambiguous. The CDR3 covers 12 residues. The germline CDR1 and CDR2 sequences are SGHVS and FNYEAQ. V lost 5 bases and J lost 3, with 5 bases in between. The CDR3 sequence is CASSLFNQPQHF. In DNA form, the CDR3 reads TGTGCCAGCAGCCTATTCAATCAGCCCCAGCATTTT. The variable domain in full, completed from reference TRBV7-6 and TRBJ1-5, reads GAGVSQSPRYKVTKRGQDVALRCDPISGHVSLYWYRQALGQGPEFLTYFNYEAQQDKSGLPNDRFSAERPEGSISTLTIQRTEQRDSAMYRCASSLFNQPQHFGDGTRLSIL.

This chain joins TRBV4-2 and TRBJ2-3; D not resolved. This CDR3 has 16 amino acids. The V gene's germline CDR1 is LGHNA and CDR2 YNFKEQ. The V end lost 0 bases, the J end lost 0 bases, and 10 bases lay between the germline ends. The chain's CDR3 is CASSQEVALSTDTQYF. The CDR3 region has the DNA TGTGCCAGCAGCCAAGAGGTGGCCCTCAGCACAGATACGCAGTATTTT.

The chain has TRBV27 and TRBJ1-1; D call uncertain. Germline V gives CDR1 MNHEY, CDR2 SMNVEV (reference sequence). This CDR3 is 14 amino acids long. V lost 3 bases, J lost 3 bases, and 11 bases lay in between. CDR3 sequence (DNA): TGTGCCAGCAGTTTTTTAGGTGAGGACACTGAAGCTTTCTTT. Translating gives CASSFLGEDTEAFF.

The V and J genes are TRBV6-5 and TRBJ1-2; the D gene is possibly TRBD1 (5 bases). The length of the CDR3 is 16 residues. V was trimmed by 2 bases and J by 4 bases, leaving 17 bases between them. CDR1 and CDR2 (germline): MNHEY, SVGAGI. The CDR3 nucleotides are TGTGCCAGCAGTTACAACAACATGGGCCAGGGCTATGGCTACACCTTC. Its translation is CASSYNNMGQGYGYTF.

V and J are TRBV6-5 and TRBJ2-5, with 8 bases identical to TRBD1. From germline, CDR1 is MNHEY and CDR2 SVGAGI. The V segment lost 6 bases and the J segment 5 bases; nucleotides outside the gene matches: 8. The CDR3 spans 14 residues. CDR3 bases: TGTGCCAGCAGGCGGACAGGGCATAGGGAGACCCAGTACTTC. This encodes CASRRTGHRETQYF.

The chain joins TRBV10-3 to TRBJ1-1, with 7 bases that match TRBD1. Unmatched junction bases numbered 15, after V lost 10 bases and J lost 1 base. Germline CDR1 reads ENHRY; CDR2 reads SYGVKD. The CDR3 length is 16 residues. CDR3 loop: CATLDGQEKKNTEAFF. The DNA of the CDR3 is TGTGCCACCCTCGACGGACAGGAGAAAAAGAACACTGAAGCTTTCTTT.

V gene TRBV3-1 (or the pseudogene TRBV3-2) combines with J gene TRBJ2-1, with 10 bases lining up with TRBD2. The CDR3 sequence is 18 residues long. The J segment lost 2 bases and the V segment lost 4 bases, leaving 11 bases of the junction unmatched. The germline V gene encodes CDR1 LGHDT and CDR2 YNNKEL (reference sequence). DNA of the CDR3: TGTGCCAGCAGCCGCAGGCGGCTAGCGGGAGTCGCCTACAATGAGCAGTTCTTC. This sequence encodes CASSRRRLAGVAYNEQFF.

The chain links TRBV9 to TRBJ2-1, with TRBD1 matching over 12 bases. In germline, CDR1 is SGDLS, CDR2 YYNGEE. CDR3 length: 16 residues. The V and J ends lost 0 bases and 6 bases, in that order; junction bases with no gene match: 4. The CDR3 loop is CASSVVGTGGPNEQFF. In nucleotides, the CDR3 is TGTGCCAGCAGCGTAGTCGGGACAGGGGGCCCCAATGAGCAGTTCTTC.

The CDR3, as DNA: TGTGCCAGCGGACGGACAGATATTAACACTGAAGCTTTCTTT. Translating gives CASGRTDINTEAFF. This rearrangement joins TRBV27 to TRBJ1-1; tentative D call: TRBD1 (6 bases). Deletions cut 8 bases from V and 2 bases from J, with 15 bases between. Germline V gene sequence: CDR1 MNHEY, CDR2 SMNVEV (reference sequence). This CDR3 region has 14 residues.

The chain links TRBV3-1 (or the pseudogene TRBV3-2) to TRBJ2-3; D remains unclear. Trimming pared 0 bases from V and 0 bases from J, leaving 7 bases between. Germline-derived CDR1 and CDR2 are LGHDT and YNNKEL (reference sequence). The CDR3 length is 15 residues. The CDR3 reads CASSQESRSTDTQYF. The DNA of the CDR3 is TGTGCCAGCAGCCAAGAGAGCCGTAGCACAGATACGCAGTATTTT.

This rearrangement joins TRBV10-2 to TRBJ1-2; possibly TRBD1 for D (6 bases). CDR3 length: 17 amino acids. The ends were cut back, 0 bases at V and 5 bases at J, with 19 bases in the middle. Germline V gene lookup returns CDR1 WSHSY and CDR2 SAAADI. CDR3 loop: CASSESLGTPVGYGYTF. Written as DNA, the CDR3 is TGCGCCAGCAGTGAGTCACTGGGGACACCCGTCGGTTATGGCTACACCTTC.

The rearrangement joins TRBV29-1 to TRBJ2-1, with 8 bases matching TRBD1. CDR3 size: 12 residues. With V trimmed by 6 bases and J by 3 bases, 1 base remained unmatched. CDR1 is SQVTM, CDR2 ANQGSEA, per germline. The DNA for the CDR3 is TGCAGCGTCGGACAGGGCTACAATGAGCAGTTCTTC. This codes for CSVGQGYNEQFF.

The chain couples TRBV4-1 to TRBJ2-2; D is unresolved. The CDR3 consists of 15 residues. V was trimmed by 1 base and J by 0 bases, leaving 6 bases between them. The V gene's germline CDR1 is MGHRA and CDR2 YSYEKL. The CDR3: CASSQGSANTGELFF. CDR3 in DNA: TGCGCCAGCAGCCAAGGGTCAGCGAACACCGGGGAGCTGTTTTTT.

The chain recombines TRBV25-1 with TRBJ1-2; the D is unclear. V shed 6 bases and J shed 3 bases, with 5 bases lying between them. CDR3 length: 11 residues. Germline loops: CDR1 MGHDK, CDR2 SYGVNS. The CDR3 region is CASRGDYGYTF. CDR3 DNA sequence: TGTGCCAGCAGGGGAGACTATGGCTACACCTTC.

V is TRBV7-2 and J is TRBJ2-1; 13 bases fit TRBD2. The CDR3 has 19 amino acids. Per the germline V gene, CDR1 is SGHTA and CDR2 is FQGNSA. V dropped 5 bases and J dropped 9; count of bases not matched to a gene: 19. The CDR3 region has the DNA TGTGCCAGCAGCGGGGGGTGGGCACAGGGACTAGCGGGATTAAGTGAGCAGTTCTTC. Translating gives CASSGGWAQGLAGLSEQFF. Based on the CDR3 plus reference TRBV7-2 and TRBJ2-1, the full variable domain is GAGVSQSPSNKVTEKGKDVELRCDPISGHTALYWYRQSLGQGLEFLIYFQGNSAPDKSGLPSDRFSAERTGGSVSTLTIQRTQQEDSAVYLCASSGGWAQGLAGLSEQFFGPGTRLTVL.

The chain uses TRBV4-3 and TRBJ1-2; the D is unclear. The CDR3 is 14 amino acids. The germline V and J ends were trimmed by 1 base and 4 bases, with 10 bases remaining between them. Looked up from germline, CDR1 is LGHNA and CDR2 is YSLEER. As DNA, the CDR3 is TGCGCCAGCAGCCAAGGGTCACAGATCTATGGCTACACCTTC. Its translation is CASSQGSQIYGYTF.